This TCR beta chain was sequenced in a study of Tregs in tolerant kidney transplant recipients (dated by TCRdb to between 2017 and 2020). Context from the whole study: Transplants used related donors with nonmyeloablative bone marrow transplantation; mixed chimerism was transient in the human trials. The study used TCRbeta sequencing to identify donor-specific regulatory T cells before combined kidney and bone marrow transplantation, then tracked those cells after transplant.

Sample time point, as interpreted from the label and publication: blood sample drawn before combined kidney and bone marrow transplant. Unstimulated Tregs (CD4+CD25+CD127-), CD4+ non-Tregs (CD4+CD25-), CD4 and CD8 cells were FACS-sorted from thawed PBMCs. A few combined kidney and bone marrow transplant recipients from the ITN036ST trial were included as patients, and samples were available only from these trial subjects. Healthy control blood was processed to PBMCs by Ficoll density gradient and cryopreserved, and patient PBMCs were collected before and after transplant. The investigation overall reported the following: Biological reproducibility was not examined directly, but technical replication error appeared to be minimal. In tolerant patients, the expansion of donor-specific Tregs was greater than global Treg expansion, suggesting that the expansion was antigen-driven rather than nonspecific. PCR primers changed over time for some patients, so nucleotide-level comparison across those patients' samples was not possible. The study was limited by small patient numbers, and the findings need validation in larger populations and under other immunosuppression protocols. Expanding Tregs with activated donor B cells appeared to identify the most biologically relevant and donor-specific TCRbeta repertoire.

Of note for this clone: Its antigen specificity is not known. The input lacks base qualities; no much larger clone sits a single base away.

Genomic DNA was extracted from sorted cells with the QIAGEN DNeasy Blood and Tissue Kit for TCRbeta CDR3 sequencing. High-throughput TCRbeta CDR3 sequencing, which included PCR amplification with bias correction and internal controls, was done commercially through immunoSEQ. From the authors' description of their analysis: A unique productive TCRbeta sequence was defined by the CDR3 nucleotide sequence when primers matched, and otherwise by the CDR3 amino acid sequence together with the Vbeta and Jbeta genes. To correct sorting error, sequences shared between sorted populations at a frequency ratio of 2:1 or less were removed; the rest were assigned to the higher population. A sequence was defined as donor-reactive if the sequence was expanded at least 5-fold in CFSE-low cells compared with unstimulated cells and had a frequency of at least 0.01% in CFSE-low cells. Repertoire divergence was quantified by Jensen-Shannon divergence using the top 100 TCRbeta sequences ranked by frequency. For any sample with multiple sequencing runs, sorting error was corrected in each run separately before the runs were pooled. TCRdb limited this immuneACCESS table to in-frame rearrangements with V and J called. A share of clones is missing; checked studies link under half to unresolved V genes, and the rest is unexplained. V, J and clone size are taken as reported in that table, and D and trimming were inferred from the DNA itself. This sample lists tens of thousands of clones; about 89% were detected once. Approximately 0.4% of the sample is held by the ten biggest clonotypes.

According to the germline V gene, CDR1 reads SQVTM and CDR2 reads ANQGSEA. From the cysteine through the phenylalanine, the CDR3 covers 12 amino acids. Only the CDR3 DNA stays, 36 bases, in frame from base 1. The sample here was CD4+ T cells from blood, taken before the transplant. In this chain, TRBV29-1 is recombined with TRBJ1-5; the D segment cannot be called with confidence. This sequence was found in a human donor who received a combined kidney and bone marrow transplant. At the DNA level, the sequence is TGCAGTGGCGGGGATAGCAATCAGCCCCAGCATTTT. Its translation is CSGGDSNQPQHF.